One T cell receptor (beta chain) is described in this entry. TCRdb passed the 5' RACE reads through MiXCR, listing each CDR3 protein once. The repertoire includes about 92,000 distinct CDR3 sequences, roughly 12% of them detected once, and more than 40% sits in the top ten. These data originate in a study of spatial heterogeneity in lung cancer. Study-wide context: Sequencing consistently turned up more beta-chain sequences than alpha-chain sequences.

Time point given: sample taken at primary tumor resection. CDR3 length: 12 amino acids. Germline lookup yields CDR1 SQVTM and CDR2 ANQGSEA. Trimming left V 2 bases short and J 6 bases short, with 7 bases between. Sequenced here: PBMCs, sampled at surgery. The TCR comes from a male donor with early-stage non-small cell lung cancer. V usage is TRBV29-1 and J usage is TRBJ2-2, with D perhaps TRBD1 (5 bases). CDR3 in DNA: TGCAGCGTTGAAACAGGATCCGGGGAGCTGTTTTTT. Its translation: CSVETGSGELFF.